This TCR beta chain emerged from a study of T-cell memory formation after mild COVID-19. TCRdb fed the 5' RACE reads into MiXCR, producing one record per CDR3 protein. The sample has 350,000 to 500,000 distinct CDR3 sequences, roughly 18% seen once. Notes on the study in general: Of the contracting clones, CD4+ ones lay mainly in CM and EM, and CD8+ ones in EMRA. Within pre-infection memory, some responding clones were found, suggesting cross-reactive memory joined. Second-wave clones that peaked on day 37 lacked confirmed SARS-CoV-2 specificity.

On this clonotype: Its target is unknown.

CDR3 length: 13 amino acids. V gave up 0 bases and J gave up 5 bases, with 11 bases separating them. Germline V lookup: CDR1 SQVTM, CDR2 ANQGSEA. Input material: PBMCs or a T cell subset sorted from them (not recorded which). The chain uses TRBV29-1 and TRBJ2-7, with D unresolved. This TCR came from a man between 18 and 35 years old who had mild COVID-19 (a few samples of this study predate the infection). Cell type and time point are not known. The CDR3 DNA reads TGCAGCGTTGAAGAAACCAGAACGGACGAGCAGTACTTC. It is translated as CSVEETRTDEQYF.